Listed below are T cell receptor beta chains from one sample, sequenced in a study of blood T cell repertoires in COVID-19. Clones were read by immunoSEQ multiplex PCR, and TCRdb kept only the in-frame ones, dropping some. The table includes roughly 410,000 clones, roughly 90% detected once. Sequencing used peripheral blood. These receptors were taken from a woman aged 40-49 years with COVID-19, enrolled during active disease. The CDR3 runs from the conserved cysteine through the conserved F or W. Each record gives: J gene, clone size, V gene, D gene, CDR3 protein, CDR3 DNA. The D gene is left open where the match is weak. Not every row has a clone size; where given, it reads once, few, many or a size class.

j_call: TRBJ2-1; clone_size: NA; v_call: TRBV27; d_call: NA; cdr3_aa: CASRFGRSGEQFF; cdr3_nt: TGTGCCAGCAGGTTCGGCAGGTCCGGTGAGCAGTTCTTC
j_call: TRBJ2-7; clone_size: NA; v_call: TRBV27; d_call: TRBD1; cdr3_aa: CASSDFGTGVEQYF; cdr3_nt: TGTGCCAGCTCCGATTTTGGGACAGGGGTCGAGCAGTACTTC
j_call: TRBJ2-1; clone_size: NA; v_call: TRBV6-1; d_call: NA; cdr3_aa: CASSEPDPSNEQFF; cdr3_nt: TGTGCCAGCAGTGAACCCGATCCCAGCAATGAGCAGTTCTTC
j_call: TRBJ2-7; clone_size: NA; v_call: TRBV11-3; d_call: TRBD1; cdr3_aa: CASSGQGDEQYF; cdr3_nt: TGTGCCAGCTCGGGGCAGGGGGACGAGCAGTACTTC
j_call: TRBJ1-6; clone_size: NA; v_call: TRBV15; d_call: TRBD1; cdr3_aa: CATSYRDRVSPLHF; cdr3_nt: TGTGCCACCAGCTACCGGGACAGGGTCTCACCCCTCCACTTT
j_call: TRBJ2-5; clone_size: NA; v_call: TRBV15; d_call: TRBD1; cdr3_aa: CATSHDGRQGAGETQYF; cdr3_nt: TGTGCCACCAGTCACGATGGGCGACAGGGGGCGGGGGAGACCCAGTACTTC
j_call: TRBJ1-1; clone_size: NA; v_call: TRBV11-2; d_call: NA; cdr3_aa: CASSPSRATEAFF; cdr3_nt: TGTGCCAGCAGCCCGAGCAGGGCCACTGAAGCTTTCTTT
j_call: TRBJ2-1; clone_size: NA; v_call: TRBV9; d_call: TRBD2; cdr3_aa: CASSVERGVYNEQFF; cdr3_nt: TGTGCCAGCAGCGTAGAGCGGGGGGTCTACAATGAGCAGTTCTTC
j_call: TRBJ1-1; clone_size: NA; v_call: TRBV18; d_call: NA; cdr3_aa: CASSPDSIGKAFF; cdr3_nt: TGTGCCAGCTCACCGGACAGTATCGGAAAAGCTTTCTTT
j_call: TRBJ2-5; clone_size: NA; v_call: TRBV5-1; d_call: NA; cdr3_aa: CASSLGSQGGETQYF; cdr3_nt: TGCGCCAGCAGCTTGGGGTCCCAGGGGGGAGAGACCCAGTACTTC
j_call: TRBJ2-3; clone_size: NA; v_call: TRBV5-4; d_call: TRBD2; cdr3_aa: CASSLPGASGNADTQYF; cdr3_nt: TGTGCCAGCAGCTTACCAGGAGCTAGCGGGAACGCAGATACGCAGTATTTT
j_call: TRBJ1-5; clone_size: NA; v_call: TRBV6-2/TRBV6-3; d_call: NA; cdr3_aa: CASSSGREDYQPQHF; cdr3_nt: TGTGCCAGCAGTTCTGGACGGGAAGATTATCAGCCCCAGCATTTT
j_call: TRBJ2-7; clone_size: NA; v_call: TRBV9; d_call: NA; cdr3_aa: CASAQGFSTGQYF; cdr3_nt: TGTGCCAGTGCCCAGGGTTTCTCTACGGGGCAGTACTTC
j_call: TRBJ1-6; clone_size: few; v_call: TRBV28; d_call: NA; cdr3_aa: CASRANSPLHF; cdr3_nt: TGTGCCAGCAGGGCAAATTCACCCCTCCACTTT
j_call: TRBJ1-5; clone_size: NA; v_call: TRBV12-5; d_call: NA; cdr3_aa: CATSRGLSNQPQHF; cdr3_nt: TGTGCTACATCCCGGGGGTTAAGCAATCAGCCCCAGCATTTT
j_call: TRBJ2-1; clone_size: NA; v_call: TRBV15; d_call: NA; cdr3_aa: CATSLGSYNEQFF; cdr3_nt: TGTGCCACCAGCCTAGGCAGCTACAATGAGCAGTTCTTC
j_call: TRBJ2-3; clone_size: NA; v_call: TRBV12-3/TRBV12-4; d_call: TRBD2; cdr3_aa: CASRPSSGDTQYF; cdr3_nt: TGTGCCAGCAGACCATCTAGCGGAGATACGCAGTATTTT
j_call: TRBJ1-1; clone_size: NA; v_call: TRBV7-7; d_call: NA; cdr3_aa: CASSLVRGAEAFF; cdr3_nt: TGTGCTAGCAGCTTAGTGCGGGGGGCTGAAGCTTTCTTT
j_call: TRBJ1-2; clone_size: NA; v_call: TRBV28; d_call: TRBD1; cdr3_aa: CASRPTWTGANYGYTF; cdr3_nt: TGTGCCAGCAGACCGACTTGGACAGGGGCTAACTATGGCTACACCTTC
j_call: TRBJ2-7; clone_size: NA; v_call: TRBV6-2/TRBV6-3; d_call: TRBD1; cdr3_aa: CASSHPNRGKYF; cdr3_nt: TGTGCCAGCAGTCACCCGAACAGGGGAAAGTACTTC
j_call: TRBJ1-2; clone_size: NA; v_call: TRBV6-2/TRBV6-3; d_call: TRBD1; cdr3_aa: CASSWEQGAGGYTF; cdr3_nt: TGTGCCAGCAGTTGGGAACAGGGGGCCGGTGGCTACACCTTC
j_call: TRBJ2-3; clone_size: NA; v_call: TRBV7-2; d_call: NA; cdr3_aa: CASSFGTSDTQYF; cdr3_nt: TGTGCCAGCAGTTTCGGGACTTCAGATACGCAGTATTTT
j_call: TRBJ1-1; clone_size: NA; v_call: TRBV6-4; d_call: NA; cdr3_aa: CASSDLQGTEAFF; cdr3_nt: TGTGCCAGCAGCGACCTACAGGGAACTGAAGCTTTCTTT
j_call: TRBJ2-1; clone_size: NA; v_call: TRBV4-3; d_call: TRBD1; cdr3_aa: CASSQDLGTGNNEQFF; cdr3_nt: TGCGCCAGCAGCCAAGATCTCGGGACAGGCAACAATGAGCAGTTCTTC
j_call: TRBJ2-2; clone_size: NA; v_call: TRBV30; d_call: NA; cdr3_aa: CAWSLDSLPTGELFF; cdr3_nt: TGTGCCTGGAGCCTAGACAGCTTGCCCACCGGGGAGCTGTTTTTT
j_call: TRBJ1-2; clone_size: NA; v_call: TRBV5-1; d_call: TRBD1; cdr3_aa: CASSFPSDRSGVNYGYTF; cdr3_nt: TGCGCCAGCAGCTTCCCTTCGGACAGGTCGGGAGTTAACTATGGCTACACCTTC
j_call: TRBJ2-2; clone_size: few; v_call: TRBV27; d_call: TRBD2; cdr3_aa: CASNSAGTGELFF; cdr3_nt: TGTGCCAGCAATTCAGCGGGGACCGGGGAGCTGTTTTTT
j_call: TRBJ1-3; clone_size: NA; v_call: TRBV10-3; d_call: NA; cdr3_aa: CAISDSLNTIYF; cdr3_nt: TGTGCCATCAGTGACTCTCTAAACACCATATATTTT
j_call: TRBJ2-1; clone_size: NA; v_call: TRBV5-1; d_call: NA; cdr3_aa: CASSWANSYNEQFF; cdr3_nt: TGCGCCAGCAGCTGGGCTAACTCCTACAATGAGCAGTTCTTC
j_call: TRBJ1-5; clone_size: NA; v_call: TRBV18; d_call: NA; cdr3_aa: CASSPYSPGDQPQHF; cdr3_nt: TGTGCCAGCTCACCATACTCGCCCGGGGATCAGCCCCAGCATTTT
j_call: TRBJ1-2; clone_size: NA; v_call: TRBV19; d_call: TRBD1; cdr3_aa: CASSPTDRGHGYTF; cdr3_nt: TGTGCCAGTAGTCCAACGGACAGGGGGCATGGCTACACCTTC
j_call: TRBJ1-5; clone_size: NA; v_call: TRBV6-5; d_call: NA; cdr3_aa: CASSYSRENKPQHF; cdr3_nt: TGTGCCAGCAGTTACTCGAGGGAAAACAAGCCCCAGCATTTT
j_call: TRBJ2-1; clone_size: few; v_call: TRBV2; d_call: NA; cdr3_aa: CASSDSYNEQFF; cdr3_nt: TGTGCCAGCAGTGACAGTTACAATGAGCAGTTCTTC
j_call: TRBJ1-3; clone_size: NA; v_call: TRBV19; d_call: NA; cdr3_aa: CASSPRHAEIYF; cdr3_nt: TGTGCCAGTAGTCCAAGACATGCTGAGATTTATTTT